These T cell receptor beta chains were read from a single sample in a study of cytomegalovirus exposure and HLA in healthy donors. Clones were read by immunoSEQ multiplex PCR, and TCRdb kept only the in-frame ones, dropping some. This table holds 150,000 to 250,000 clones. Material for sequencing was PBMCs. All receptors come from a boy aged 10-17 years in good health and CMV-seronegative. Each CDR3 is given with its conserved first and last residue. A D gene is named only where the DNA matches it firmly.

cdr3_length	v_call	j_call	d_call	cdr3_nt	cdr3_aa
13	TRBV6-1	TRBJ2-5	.	TGTGCCAGCAGGGGGCCAGGGGTAAAGACCCAGTACTTC	CASRGPGVKTQYF
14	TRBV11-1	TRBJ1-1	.	TGTGCCAGCAGCTCCCGTACAGGGTCGGGTGAAGCTTTCTTT	CASSSRTGSGEAFF
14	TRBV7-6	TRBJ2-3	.	TGTGCCAGCAGTTCGCTCCAGAGCACAGATACGCAGTATTTT	CASSSLQSTDTQYF
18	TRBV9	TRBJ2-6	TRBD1	TGTGCCAGCAGCGTCTCGGGACAGGGTTTCTCTGGGGCCAACGTCCTGACTTTC	CASSVSGQGFSGANVLTF
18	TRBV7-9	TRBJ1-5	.	TGTGCCAGCAGCTCCGGCGGGGATTGGCAGACAGATAATCAGCCCCAGCATTTT	CASSSGGDWQTDNQPQHF
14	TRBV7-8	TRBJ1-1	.	TGTGCCAGCAGGGACCTGGGGGGGGACACTGAAGCTTTCTTT	CASRDLGGDTEAFF
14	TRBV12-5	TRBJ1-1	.	TGTGCTAGTACCTCCTCGGGCAGCTCGGAGGCAGCTTTCTTT	CASTSSGSSEAAFF
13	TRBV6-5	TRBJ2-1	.	TGTGCCAGCAGTTACTCGAGGGCAAATGAGCAGTTCTTC	CASSYSRANEQFF
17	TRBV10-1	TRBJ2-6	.	TGCGCCAGCAAGCGGTGTCCCCTACCAGCTGGGGCCAACGTCCTGACTTTC	CASKRCPLPAGANVLTF
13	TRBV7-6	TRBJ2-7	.	TGTGCCAGCAGCCTCGGACAGCAGTACGAGCAGTACTTC	CASSLGQQYEQYF
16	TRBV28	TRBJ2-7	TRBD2	TGTGCCAGCACCCTCCTAGCGGGGGGGAAATACTACGAGCAGTACTTC	CASTLLAGGKYYEQYF
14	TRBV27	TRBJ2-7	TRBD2	TGTGCCAGCGGCGAGCGGGGGCCGAGCTACGAGCAGTACTTC	CASGERGPSYEQYF
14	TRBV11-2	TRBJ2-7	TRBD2	TGTGCCAGCAGCTCCCAGCGGGGGGCCTACGAGCAGTACTTC	CASSSQRGAYEQYF
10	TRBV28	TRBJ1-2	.	TGTGCCACCTCGTTTCGGGGCTACACCTTC	CATSFRGYTF
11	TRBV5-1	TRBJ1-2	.	TGCGCCAGCAGCTTCATATCTAAAGCCCCCTTC	CASSFISKAPF
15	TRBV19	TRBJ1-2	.	TGTGCCAGTTCCCCCCCCGGGGGGTCTAACTATGGCTACACCTTC	CASSPPGGSNYGYTF
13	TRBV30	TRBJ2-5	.	TGTGCCTGGACCGAGGGGGGGCAAGAGACCCAGTACTTC	CAWTEGGQETQYF
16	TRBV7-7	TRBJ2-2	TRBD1	TGTGCCAGCAGCTTACAGCAGGGGGCAAACACCGGGGAGCTGTTTTTT	CASSLQQGANTGELFF
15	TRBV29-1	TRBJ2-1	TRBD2	TGCAGCGTTGAACGTCTAGCGGGGGGGGACAATGAGCAGTTCTTC	CSVERLAGGDNEQFF
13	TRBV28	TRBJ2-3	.	TGTGCCAGCAGTTTGCCCGGGGGTGATACGCAGTATTTT	CASSLPGGDTQYF
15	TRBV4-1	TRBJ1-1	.	TGCGCCAGCAGCCAAGATACAGGGTGGGAGACTGAAGCTTTCTTT	CASSQDTGWETEAFF
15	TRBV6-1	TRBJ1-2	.	TGTGCCAGCAGTGAACAGGGGTCCGGGTTCTATGGCTACACCTTC	CASSEQGSGFYGYTF
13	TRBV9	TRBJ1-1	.	TGTGCCAGCAGCGCAGGAGGTCGAACTGAAGCTTTCTTT	CASSAGGRTEAFF
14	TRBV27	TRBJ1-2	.	TGTGCCAGCAGCCCCGCAGGGGCAGGCTATGGCTACACCTTC	CASSPAGAGYGYTF
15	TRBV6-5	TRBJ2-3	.	TGTGCCAGCAGTACCGGATCCGGCCAGGCAGATACGCAGTATTTT	CASSTGSGQADTQYF
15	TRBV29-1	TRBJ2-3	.	TGCAGCGTGAGACTAGATCCACGCCCCACAGATACGCAGTATTTT	CSVRLDPRPTDTQYF
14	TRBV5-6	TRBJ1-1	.	TGTGCCAGCAGAGATGACCATGGGAGCACTGAAGCTTTCTTT	CASRDDHGSTEAFF
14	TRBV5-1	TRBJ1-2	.	TGCGCCAGCAGCTTGGATACGGGTGGCTATGGCTACACCTTC	CASSLDTGGYGYTF
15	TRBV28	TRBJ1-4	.	TGTGCCAGCAGTTTAGGGGGACAATCTAATGAAAAACTGTTTTTT	CASSLGGQSNEKLFF
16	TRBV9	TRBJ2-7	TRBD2	TGTGCCAGCAGCGTAGGCCCCGGGACTAGAGGCTTCGAGCAGTACTTC	CASSVGPGTRGFEQYF
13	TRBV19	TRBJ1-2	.	TGTGCCAGTATTAACCAGGGTGGCTATGGCTACACCTTC	CASINQGGYGYTF
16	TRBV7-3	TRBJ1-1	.	TGTGCCAGCAGCTTAACGTTTCAGGGCGGGAACACTGAAGCTTTCTTT	CASSLTFQGGNTEAFF
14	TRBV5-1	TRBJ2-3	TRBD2	TGCGCCAGCAGCTTGGAGCGGGGGATAGATACGCAGTATTTT	CASSLERGIDTQYF
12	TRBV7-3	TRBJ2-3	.	TGTGCCAGCAGCCCCGGAGTAGATACGCAGTATTTT	CASSPGVDTQYF
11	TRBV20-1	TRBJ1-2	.	TGCAGTTCGAGGGGAGGTGAAGGCTACACCTTC	CSSRGGEGYTF
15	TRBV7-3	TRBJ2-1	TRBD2	TGTGCCAGCAGCAAGGGACTAGCGGAATACAATGAGCAGTTCTTC	CASSKGLAEYNEQFF
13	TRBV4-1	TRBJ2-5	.	TGCGCCAGCAGCCAAGCGCAGCAAGAGACCCAGTACTTC	CASSQAQQETQYF
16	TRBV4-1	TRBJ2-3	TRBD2	TGCGCCAGCAGCCAAGCAAACGGGGGGGTCACAGATACGCAGTATTTT	CASSQANGGVTDTQYF
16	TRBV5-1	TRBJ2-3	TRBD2	TGCGCCAGCAGCAAAGCTAGCGGGGGGCCTGAAGATACGCAGTATTTT	CASSKASGGPEDTQYF
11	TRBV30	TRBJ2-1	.	TGTGCCTGGGACTACTACAATGAGCAGTTCTTC	CAWDYYNEQFF